This entry lists 6 T cell receptor beta chains sequenced from one sample in a study of technical replicates of blood from several donors. Measured with immunoSEQ multiplex PCR; TCRdb has only the in-frame clones, and not every one. This sample has tens of thousands of clones, with 92% found just once. The specimen was PBMCs. All receptors derive from a human donor in good health. Some clones in this sample may be carry-over from other donors' samples.

The table lists this clone with a count of one. The chain has TRBV4-3 and TRBJ2-7; 9 bases align to TRBD2. The CDR3 totals 15 residues. CDR1 and CDR2 from the germline V gene are LGHNA and YSLEER. V lost 4 bases, J lost 7 bases, and 11 bases stayed unmatched. CDR3 loop: CASSPRLAGFWEQYF. DNA for the CDR3: TGCGCCAGCAGCCCCCGCCTAGCGGGGTTTTGGGAGCAGTACTTC.

V gene TRBV4-3 combines with J gene TRBJ2-5; D not resolved. From germline, CDR1 is LGHNA and CDR2 YSLEER. V lost 0 bases and J lost 6, with 8 bases in between. The CDR3 has 13 amino acids. CDR3: CASSQEIAKTQYF. The CDR3 nucleotides read TGCGCCAGCAGCCAAGAGATAGCCAAGACCCAGTACTTC.

V is TRBV6-4 and J is TRBJ2-1; 10 nucleotides line up with TRBD1. Looked up from germline, CDR1 is MRHNA and CDR2 is SNTAGT. This CDR3 contains 14 residues. Germline trimming cut 8 bases from V and 9 bases from J; bases unmatched to any gene: 10. The DNA of the CDR3 is TGTGCCAGCCCCCGGGGACAGGGGCGGGGTGAGCAGTTCTTC. Residues: CASPRGQGRGEQFF.

This chain joins TRBV4-3 and TRBJ2-7, with a weak D call TRBD1 (6 bases). V lost 3 bases to trimming and J lost 6 bases, with 15 bases between them. Per germline, CDR1 LGHNA and CDR2 YSLEER. CDR3 size: 14 residues. The CDR3 DNA sequence: TGCGCCAGCAGCCAGTTGAGAACAGGGAGCGAGCAGTACTTC. As protein: CASSQLRTGSEQYF.

This clone was found once. The chain uses TRBV18 and TRBJ2-7; 10 nucleotides align to TRBD2. Germline loops: CDR1 KGHSH, CDR2 LQKENI. V gave up 5 bases and J gave up 4 bases; unmatched junction bases: 8. The CDR3 totals 15 residues. CDR3 protein: CASSTTGLAEYEQYF. The CDR3 coding sequence is TGTGCCAGCTCAACTACAGGACTAGCGGAATACGAGCAGTACTTC.

The CDR3 is CASSLQGADTEAFF. CDR3 coding DNA: TGTGCCAGCAGCCTGCAGGGGGCGGACACTGAAGCTTTCTTT. This sequence joins TRBV7-2 and TRBJ1-1; TRBD1 agrees at 8 bases. Germline lookup yields CDR1 SGHTA and CDR2 FQGNSA. Germline trimming cut 5 bases from V and 3 bases from J; bases unmatched to any gene: 5. The CDR3 is 14 residues long.